This record covers a single TCR beta chain. This record belongs to a study of blood T cell repertoires in COVID-19. Study context: Samples of COVID-19 (acute and convalescent) were obtained from the United States, Italy and Spain. The analysed material was cDNA or gDNA that came from T cells, B-cell-depleted T cells, or PBMCs.

The authors' processing: Amplification of reference gene primers provided the estimated nucleated cell counts. Here immunoSEQ multiplex PCR was the method, and the copy in TCRdb shows in-frame clones only, minus some. V, J and clone size reflect that table, while D and trimming were determined from the DNA. The table shows 70,000 to 80,000 clones, with roughly nine tenths occurring only once. Germline V gives CDR1 LNHNV, CDR2 YYDKDF (reference sequence). V was trimmed by 3 bases and J by 3 bases, leaving 11 bases between them. There are 14 residues in the CDR3. J is TRBJ1-2 and V is TRBV15; D not resolved. The source material was peripheral blood. This clonotype was obtained from a man older than 75 in a cohort sampled during active COVID-19. The CDR3 region is CATSRPQRDYGYTF. CDR3 nucleotides: TGTGCCACCAGCAGGCCTCAGCGTGACTATGGCTACACCTTC.